Following are 18 T cell receptor beta chains from one sample sequenced in a study of cytomegalovirus exposure and HLA in healthy donors. The repertoire was sequenced with immunoSEQ multiplex PCR; TCRdb's copy has only in-frame clones and lacks some. The table records 85,000 to 90,000 clones, approximately 96% of them present only once. The sequencing input was PBMCs. Receptors were obtained from a young man in good health and CMV-seronegative.

This chain uses TRBV5-5 with TRBJ2-7, with 9 bases that match TRBD1. Germline lookup yields CDR1 SGHKS and CDR2 YYEKEE (reference sequence). CDR3 length: 14 residues. The trim removed 0 bases at V and 5 bases at J, leaving 3 bases unmatched. The CDR3 DNA sequence: TGTGCCAGCAGCTTGGACCGGGACAGGGACGAGCAGTACTTC. Protein product: CASSLDRDRDEQYF.

V usage is TRBV7-9 and J usage is TRBJ2-1, with D possibly matching TRBD2 (5 bases). Between the trimmed V and J ends, which lost 0 bases and 0 bases, there was a span of 6 bases. The germline gives CDR1 SEHNR, CDR2 FQNEAQ (reference sequence). The length of the CDR3 is 15 residues. In DNA form, the CDR3 reads TGTGCCAGCAGCTTAGCGGGAGCCTCCTACAATGAGCAGTTCTTC. As protein: CASSLAGASYNEQFF.

V and J are TRBV2 and TRBJ2-2; 11 bases line up with TRBD2. The junction had 2 bases not matched to a gene; V was cut back by 7 bases and J by 1 base. Germline V gene data show CDR1 as SNHLY and CDR2 as FYNNEI. CDR3 length: 15 amino acids. CDR3 nucleotide sequence: TGTGCCAGCACCGGGACTAGCGGGAACACCGGGGAGCTGTTTTTT. It encodes CASTGTSGNTGELFF.

The chain employs TRBV11-2 and TRBJ1-3; maybe TRBD1 (5 bases). Germline V gene sequence: CDR1 SGHAT, CDR2 FQNNGV. The CDR3 has 13 amino acids. The ends were cut back, 6 bases at V and 8 bases at J, with 14 bases in the middle. The CDR3, as DNA: TGTGCCAGCAGGCCCACCCCAGGGCACACCATATATTTT. This sequence encodes CASRPTPGHTIYF.

V is TRBV25-1 and J is TRBJ2-1, with 9 bases aligning to TRBD2. The CDR3 contains 15 residues. V gave up 1 base and J gave up 8 bases; unmatched junction bases: 6. Per the germline V gene, CDR1 is MGHDK and CDR2 is SYGVNS. CDR3 DNA: TGTGCCAGCAGTGAATCTGGGCTAGCGGGATATGAGCAGTTCTTC. This translates into CASSESGLAGYEQFF.

CDR3 sequence (DNA): TGTGCCTGGAGTGTGGGTTTGGGGCAGAACACTGAAGCTTTCTTT. Amino acid sequence: CAWSVGLGQNTEAFF. The J gene is TRBJ1-1, the V gene TRBV30, with D maybe TRBD1 (5 bases). There are 15 residues in the CDR3. Between the trimmed V and J ends, which lost 0 bases and 1 base, there was a span of 12 bases. CDR1 GTSNPN and CDR2 SVGIG come from the germline V gene (reference sequence).

The gene calls are TRBV9 and TRBJ2-1, with D hard to call. The CDR3 length is 15 residues. Germline CDR1 reads SGDLS; CDR2 reads YYNGEE. V was pared by 3 bases and J by 0 bases, with 10 bases between. CDR3 region: CASSDPRSSYNEQFF. The DNA for the CDR3 is TGTGCCAGCAGCGACCCTAGGAGCTCCTACAATGAGCAGTTCTTC.

The chain has TRBV18 and TRBJ2-3, with TRBD1 identical over 7 bases. With V trimmed by 0 bases and J by 2 bases, 2 bases remained unmatched. CDR1 is KGHSH and CDR2 is LQKENI in the germline V gene. This CDR3 contains 15 residues. The CDR3 nucleotides are TGTGCCAGCTCACCACCTGGGACAGTCACAGATACGCAGTATTTT. As protein: CASSPPGTVTDTQYF.

The CDR3 bases are TGTGCCAGCAGTTTATATCTTGCAACTAATGAAAAACTGTTTTTT. Translated, it gives CASSLYLATNEKLFF. The V and J genes are TRBV27 and TRBJ1-4, with no clear D. Germline V gene data show CDR1 as MNHEY and CDR2 as SMNVEV (reference sequence). The V and J ends lost 1 base and 0 bases respectively, with 6 bases between them. This CDR3 is built from 15 residues.

This chain links TRBV9 with TRBJ2-7; 7 positions agree with TRBD2. Trimming took 0 bases from V and 4 from J; bases not matched to a gene: 7. Germline values: CDR1 SGDLS, CDR2 YYNGEE. There are 15 residues in the CDR3. The CDR3 sequence: CASSVVPGGFYEQYF. The CDR3 coding sequence is TGTGCCAGCAGCGTAGTCCCGGGAGGTTTTTACGAGCAGTACTTC. Filled out from reference TRBV9 and TRBJ2-7, the complete variable domain reads DSGVTQTPKHLITATGQRVTLRCSPRSGDLSVYWYQQSLDQGLQFLIQYYNGEERAKGNILERFSAQQFPDLHSELNLSSLELGDSALYFCASSVVPGGFYEQYFGPGTRLTVT.

This clone has a single count. The rearrangement uses TRBV5-1 and TRBJ2-1; 12 bases map to TRBD2. CDR3 length: 17 residues. Looked up from germline, CDR1 is SGHRS and CDR2 is YFSETQ. Trimming took 2 bases from V and 1 from J; bases not matched to a gene: 4. The CDR3 nucleotides are TGCGCCAGCAGCTTTCGGACTAGCGGGAATTCCTACAATGAGCAGTTCTTC. This sequence encodes CASSFRTSGNSYNEQFF.

The chain joins TRBV10-1 to TRBJ2-3; 8 bases align to TRBD2. The CDR3 has 16 amino acids. V lost 0 bases to trimming and J lost 4 bases; unmatched junction nucleotides: 6. Germline V gene lookup returns CDR1 WNHNN and CDR2 SYGVQD (reference sequence). Here the CDR3 DNA reads TGCGCCAGCAGTGAGTCAGCGGGAGCTCACCCAGATACGCAGTATTTT. It translates to CASSESAGAHPDTQYF.

The chain has TRBV5-4 and TRBJ2-3, with 14 bases identical to TRBD2. The junction had 8 bases not matched to a gene; V was cut back by 5 bases and J by 6 bases. The CDR3 is 16 residues long. In germline, CDR1 is SGHNT, CDR2 YYREEE (reference sequence). The CDR3 DNA reads as TGTGCCAGCAGGCCGGGACTAGCGGGAGTTGGGGATACGCAGTATTTT. It yields the protein CASRPGLAGVGDTQYF.

The chain uses TRBV7-8 and TRBJ2-1; 13 bases are a match to TRBD2. CDR1 and CDR2 (germline): SGHVS, FQNEAQ. The CDR3 spans 20 residues. Trimming at V came to 2 bases and at J to 6 bases, leaving 16 bases not matched to a gene. CDR3 in amino acids: CASSLPLAGGPPPPINEQFF. CDR3 in DNA: TGTGCCAGCAGCTTACCACTAGCGGGAGGGCCCCCCCCGCCAATCAATGAGCAGTTCTTC.

V gene TRBV4-1 combines with J gene TRBJ2-7; 7 nucleotides line up with TRBD1. The germline CDR1 and CDR2 sequences are MGHRA and YSYEKL. J lost 7 bases, V lost 3 bases, and 12 bases had no gene match. The CDR3 sequence is 15 residues long. In DNA form, the CDR3 reads TGCGCCAGCAGCCAGTGGGCTACAGGGGAAAGGGAGCAGTACTTC. Its protein product is CASSQWATGEREQYF.

This chain links TRBV27 with TRBJ1-2; D is possibly TRBD1 (6 bases). Trimming cost V 5 bases and J 2 bases, with 15 bases left between them. Germline V CDR1 and CDR2: MNHEY, SMNVEV (reference sequence). The CDR3 is made up of 15 amino acids. DNA of the CDR3: TGTGCCAGCAGTAGACTACAGGGAAACAACTATGGCTACACCTTC. As protein: CASSRLQGNNYGYTF.

This chain joins TRBV10-3 and TRBJ1-2, with a weak D call TRBD1 (6 bases). With 4 bases removed from V and 4 bases from J, the gap between germline ends came to 10 bases. Germline CDR1 ENHRY, CDR2 SYGVKD. The CDR3 loop spans 13 amino acids. The CDR3: CAISGGTFYGYTF. CDR3 bases: TGTGCCATCAGTGGGGGGACATTCTATGGCTACACCTTC.

The gene calls are TRBV25-1 and TRBJ2-7; 8 positions match TRBD1. The CDR3 sequence is 14 residues long. In germline, CDR1 is MGHDK, CDR2 SYGVNS. The J segment lost 1 base and the V segment lost 5 bases, leaving 4 bases of the junction unmatched. The CDR3 coding sequence is TGTGCCAGCAGTCAGGGGACAGGTTCCTACGAGCAGTACTTC. Protein sequence: CASSQGTGSYEQYF.